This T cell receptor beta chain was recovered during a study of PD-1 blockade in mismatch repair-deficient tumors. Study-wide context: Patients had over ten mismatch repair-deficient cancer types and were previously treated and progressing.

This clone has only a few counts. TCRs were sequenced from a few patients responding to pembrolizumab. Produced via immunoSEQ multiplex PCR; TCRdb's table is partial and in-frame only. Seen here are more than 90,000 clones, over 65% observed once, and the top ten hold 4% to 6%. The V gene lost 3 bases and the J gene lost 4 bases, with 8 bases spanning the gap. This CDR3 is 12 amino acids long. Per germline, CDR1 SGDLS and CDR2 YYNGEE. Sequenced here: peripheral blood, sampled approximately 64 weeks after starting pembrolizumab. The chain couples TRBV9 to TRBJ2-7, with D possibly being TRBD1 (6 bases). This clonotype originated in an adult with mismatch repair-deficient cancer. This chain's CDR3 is CASSGDTYEQYF. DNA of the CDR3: TGTGCCAGCAGCGGGGACACTTACGAGCAGTACTTC. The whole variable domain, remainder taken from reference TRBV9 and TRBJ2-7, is DSGVTQTPKHLITATGQRVTLRCSPRSGDLSVYWYQQSLDQGLQFLIQYYNGEERAKGNILERFSAQQFPDLHSELNLSSLELGDSALYFCASSGDTYEQYFGPGTRLTVT.